These 26 T cell receptor beta chains were sequenced from one sample in a study of blood T cells in healthy people across ages (dated by TCRdb to the mid-2010s). The library was generated by 5' RACE. The sample was run on an Illumina HiSeq 2500. A second 7 to 11 cycle PCR used a sample-barcoded 5' primer and a J-beta primer mix. The public reads were reanalyzed by TCRdb: fastp trimming at Q25, MiXCR alignment, in-frame beta chains only. Rows matching on CDR3 protein sequence are summarized as one entry with the most common DNA and genes. Here the sample has 600,000 to 1,000,000 distinct CDR3 sequences; roughly 25% occur a single time. The biggest ten clones account for approximately 3.7% of the sample. The sample also formed part of further work on T cells of mothers and their children.

Sequenced sample: blood. Receptor source: a boy younger than 18 in good health.

This clonotype occurred a few times. The V gene is TRBV6-1, the J gene TRBJ2-1; no firm D call. Germline CDR1 is MNHNS and CDR2 is SASEGT. V was cut by 4 bases and J by 8 bases, with 21 bases left in between. The CDR3 extends over 16 amino acids. CDR3 bases: TGTGCCAGCAGTGCCCCCCTTCAGGTACGGGTCCATGAGCAGTTCTTC. Protein: CASSAPLQVRVHEQFF.

The J gene is TRBJ1-1, the V gene TRBV9; D is uncertain. The CDR3 extends over 15 amino acids. The germline gives CDR1 SGDLS, CDR2 YYNGEE. V lost 0 bases to trimming and J lost 0 bases, with 9 bases between them. CDR3 amino acids: CASSVVAGMNTEAFF. The CDR3 DNA is TGTGCCAGCAGCGTAGTTGCCGGGATGAACACTGAAGCTTTCTTT.

The chain combines TRBV28 with TRBJ2-7, with 7 bases identical to TRBD1. The CDR3 runs to 15 residues. Germline V gene sequence: CDR1 MDHEN, CDR2 SYDVKM. After removal of 7 bases from V and 5 bases from J, the junction contained 14 bases not matched to a gene. DNA for the CDR3: TGTGCCAGCATTACGTCCCATCAGGGGGTTCACGAGCAGTACTTC. Translated: CASITSHQGVHEQYF.

This clonotype appeared a few times. This chain connects TRBV6-2 or TRBV6-3 to TRBJ2-3, with 7 bases aligning to TRBD2. The length of the CDR3 is 17 residues. Germline loops: CDR1 MNHEY, CDR2 SVGEGT. V lost 5 bases to trimming and J lost 2 bases; unmatched junction nucleotides: 13. The CDR3 nucleotides are TGTGCCAGCAGTCCCCTGGGACTACCGAAGACCACAGATACGCAGTATTTT. Amino acid sequence: CASSPLGLPKTTDTQYF.

The chain has TRBV7-2 and TRBJ2-5, with a possible D match to TRBD2 (6 bases). With 0 bases removed from V and 2 bases from J, the gap between germline ends came to 13 bases. This CDR3 has 16 amino acids. Germline V gives CDR1 SGHTA, CDR2 FQGNSA. For the CDR3, the DNA is TGTGCCAGCAGCTTAGCCGGAGTAGCGGATCAAGAGACCCAGTACTTC. It codes for CASSLAGVADQETQYF.

This chain joins TRBV20-1 and TRBJ1-1; D remains unclear. Trimming stripped 5 bases from V and 11 bases from J, with 12 bases between. Germline values: CDR1 DFQATT, CDR2 SNEGSKA (reference sequence). The CDR3 sequence is 10 residues long. The CDR3 region has the DNA TGCAGTGCTGCGCGTACGGTGGCTTTCTTT. This gives the protein CSAARTVAFF.

J is TRBJ1-4 and V is TRBV10-3; D is unclear. CDR3 length equals 16 residues. Germline V gives CDR1 ENHRY, CDR2 SYGVKD. With 6 bases removed from V and 2 bases from J, the gap between germline ends came to 16 bases. CDR3 in amino acids: CAISQVNKPTNEKLFF. The CDR3 DNA reads TGTGCCATCAGCCAGGTGAATAAGCCGACTAATGAAAAACTGTTTTTT.

In this sample, this clonotype turned up a few times. This chain connects TRBV6-6 to TRBJ1-3; 9 nucleotides match TRBD1. Germline V CDR1 and CDR2: MNHNY, SVGAGI (reference sequence). This CDR3 is built from 13 residues. The trim removed 7 bases at V and 7 bases at J, leaving 5 bases unmatched. As DNA, the CDR3 is TGTGCCAGCAACACAGGGGGCGTGAACACCATATATTTT. As protein: CASNTGGVNTIYF.

J is TRBJ2-5 and V is TRBV20-1; possible D gene TRBD1, 6 bases. This CDR3 region has 15 residues. Trimming pared 6 bases from V and 4 bases from J, leaving 21 bases between. Germline CDR1 and CDR2: DFQATT and SNEGSKA (reference sequence). CDR3 nucleotide sequence: TGCAGTGCCCTACCACAGGGAGCGGCACTAGAGACCCAGTACTTC. It is translated as CSALPQGAALETQYF.

The table lists this clonotype with a few counts. V usage is TRBV12-3 or TRBV12-4 and J usage is TRBJ2-6; 12 bases align to TRBD1. The CDR3 is 19 amino acids. Germline trimming cut 5 bases from V and 4 bases from J; bases unmatched to any gene: 12. CDR3 in amino acids: CASSQRPGQGAIGANVLTF. Written as DNA, the CDR3 is TGTGCCAGCAGTCAACGCCCGGGACAGGGGGCGATAGGGGCCAACGTCCTGACTTTC.

This clonotype was seen only a few times. The chain is built from TRBV7-9 and TRBJ2-7, with a possible D match to TRBD1 (5 bases). Germline V lookup: CDR1 SEHNR, CDR2 FQNEAQ (reference sequence). Trimming removed 4 bases at V and 0 bases at J, with 10 bases between. This CDR3 is built from 14 residues. The CDR3 region has the DNA TGTGCCAGCAGCTCCGCAGGGTTCTCCTACGAGCAGTACTTC. Translation gives CASSSAGFSYEQYF.

This clonotype has more than one count but fewer than ten. This chain links TRBV4-1 with TRBJ2-1; a weak D match, TRBD2 (5 bases). CDR3 length equals 16 residues. Germline V gives CDR1 MGHRA, CDR2 YSYEKL. V was clipped by 0 bases and J by 2 bases, with 11 bases between them. The CDR3 nucleotides read TGCGCCAGCAGCCAAGATATCGTGGGAGCCTACAATGAGCAGTTCTTC. It translates to CASSQDIVGAYNEQFF.

The chain joins TRBV28 to TRBJ1-1, with D perhaps TRBD1 (5 bases). V was trimmed by 3 bases and J by 5 bases, leaving 13 bases between them. The CDR3 totals 14 residues. CDR1 is MDHEN, CDR2 SYDVKM, per germline. The CDR3 sequence is CASSLVFGGTEAFF. The CDR3 bases are TGTGCCAGCAGTTTGGTTTTTGGGGGGACTGAAGCTTTCTTT. Combining the CDR3 with reference TRBV28 and TRBJ1-1 gives the whole variable domain DVKVTQSSRYLVKRTGEKVFLECVQDMDHENMFWYRQDPGLGLRLIYFSYDVKMKEKGDIPEGYSVSREKKERFSLILESASTNQTSMYLCASSLVFGGTEAFFGQGTRLTVV.

This chain connects TRBV29-1 to TRBJ2-7; 11 bases are a match to TRBD1. With 4 bases clipped from V and 3 bases from J, the junction kept 5 bases outside the gene matches. There are 14 residues in the CDR3. In germline, CDR1 is SQVTM, CDR2 ANQGSEA. The CDR3 region is CSVGGGTGGYEQYF. CDR3 in DNA: TGCAGCGTTGGGGGGGGGACAGGGGGCTACGAGCAGTACTTC.

The rearrangement uses TRBV5-5 and TRBJ2-4; D is possibly TRBD1 or TRBD2 (6 bases each). The CDR3 contains 15 residues. Trimming left V 0 bases short and J 6 bases short, with 13 bases between. The germline gives CDR1 SGHKS, CDR2 YYEKEE (reference sequence). Here the CDR3 DNA reads TGTGCCAGCAGCTTGGCCGGGGGCTCCTTAAACATTCAGTACTTC. This codes for CASSLAGGSLNIQYF.

In its sample, this clonotype was seen a few times. The chain carries TRBV7-9 and TRBJ1-1, with D unresolved. The CDR3 contains 14 residues. Germline CDR1 SEHNR, CDR2 FQNEAQ (reference sequence). V gave up 11 bases and J gave up 3 bases, with 19 bases separating them. This CDR3 is CASLVSPKDTEAFF. The CDR3 DNA reads as TGTGCCTCCTTGGTCAGTCCGAAGGACACTGAAGCTTTCTTT. The variable domain in full, completed from reference TRBV7-9 and TRBJ1-1, reads DTGVSQNPRHKITKRGQNVTFRCDPISEHNRLYWYRQTLGQGPEFLTYFQNEAQLEKSRLLSDRFSAERPKGSFSTLEIQRTEQGDSAMYLCASLVSPKDTEAFFGQGTRLTVV.

V gene TRBV20-1 combines with J gene TRBJ2-5, with TRBD2 identical over 8 bases. V shed 2 bases and J 4 bases; nucleotides not matched to a gene: 0. The CDR3 consists of 12 residues. Germline V gene data show CDR1 as DFQATT and CDR2 as SNEGSKA (reference sequence). The CDR3 loop reads CSARLAGETQYF. In DNA form, the CDR3 reads TGCAGTGCTAGACTAGCGGGAGAGACCCAGTACTTC.

The V call is TRBV5-5, the J call TRBJ2-7, with 7 positions matching TRBD2. The V gene end was trimmed by 0 bases and the J gene end by 4 bases; junction bases not matched to a gene: 13. The CDR3 contains 17 residues. CDR1 and CDR2 from the germline V gene are SGHKS and YYEKEE (reference sequence). CDR3 nucleotide sequence: TGTGCCAGCAGCTTGGTTGCCGGGAGGATCGTCAGGTACGAGCAGTACTTC. Translation: CASSLVAGRIVRYEQYF.

The chain carries TRBV5-1 and TRBJ2-1, with 16 nucleotides matching TRBD2. The V gene's germline CDR1 is SGHRS and CDR2 YFSETQ. Trimming cost V 5 bases and J 4 bases; bases outside gene matches: 9. The CDR3 totals 18 residues. The CDR3 region has the DNA TGCGCCAGCAGTCCGGGACTAGCGGGAGGGCCCCTTTACAATGAGCAGTTCTTC. This gives the protein CASSPGLAGGPLYNEQFF.

This clonotype was detected a few times. The rearrangement uses TRBV5-1 and TRBJ1-1, with D unresolved. CDR3 length equals 15 residues. Between the trimmed V and J ends, which lost 0 bases and 0 bases, there was a span of 9 bases. The germline gives CDR1 SGHRS, CDR2 YFSETQ. The CDR3 spells CASSLGAAMNTEAFF. The CDR3, as DNA: TGCGCCAGCAGCTTGGGTGCGGCTATGAACACTGAAGCTTTCTTT.

This sequence joins TRBV7-6 and TRBJ2-3; TRBD2 matches at 8 bases. The J segment lost 0 bases and the V segment lost 4 bases, leaving 6 bases of the junction unmatched. Germline V gene sequence: CDR1 SGHVS, CDR2 FNYEAQ. The CDR3 is made up of 16 amino acids. The CDR3 DNA reads TGTGCCAGCAGCTCCAAGCGGGGGACTAGCACAGATACGCAGTATTTT. This encodes CASSSKRGTSTDTQYF.

Details on this clonotype: No conserved phenylalanine or tryptophan ends this CDR3, so it is likely a read error. The rearrangement links TRBV20-1 to TRBJ2-1; 9 positions match TRBD2. This CDR3 has 15 amino acids. J was trimmed by 4 bases and V by 1 base; bases with no gene match: 5. Germline CDR1 and CDR2: DFQATT and SNEGSKA (reference sequence). This CDR3 reads CSARVGLALYNEQFV. The CDR3 region has the DNA TGCAGTGCTAGAGTCGGACTAGCGCTGTACAATGAGCAGTTCGTC.

The chain uses TRBV28 and TRBJ2-1; D not resolved. The end of the DNA aligns better with TRBJ2-7, so the J call may be wrong. Germline CDR1 MDHEN, CDR2 SYDVKM. CDR3 size: 12 residues. The CDR3 sequence: CASASGVYEQYF. The CDR3 DNA follows: TGTGCCAGCGCCTCGGGTGTCTACGAGCAGTACTTC.

This clonotype was seen a few times. This chain uses TRBV10-3 with TRBJ2-7; 9 positions agree with TRBD2. This CDR3 has 15 residues. Germline-derived CDR1 and CDR2 are ENHRY and SYGVKD. With 3 bases clipped from V and 6 bases from J, the junction kept 9 bases outside the gene matches. This chain's CDR3 is CAISDGQAGGGEQYF. In DNA form, the CDR3 reads TGTGCCATCAGTGATGGGCAAGCGGGAGGAGGCGAGCAGTACTTC.

This clonotype was seen more than once but under ten times. The V call is TRBV18, the J call TRBJ1-4; 7 nucleotides match TRBD1. The CDR3 runs to 15 residues. V shed 6 bases, J shed 3 bases, and the junction held 7 bases outside the gene matches. In germline, CDR1 is KGHSH, CDR2 LQKENI. The CDR3 coding sequence is TGTGCCAGCTCGCAAGGACAGGCGCCTAATGAAAAACTGTTTTTT. Translated: CASSQGQAPNEKLFF.

The table lists this clonotype with a few counts. The chain's CDR3 is CASSRGTANTQYF. In nucleotides, the CDR3 is TGTGCCAGCAGTAGGGGGACAGCCAATACGCAGTATTTT. The chain employs TRBV6-6 and TRBJ2-3; 7 bases are shared with TRBD1. Losses at the gene ends were 5 bases for V and 7 bases for J; bases not matched to a gene: 6. In germline, CDR1 is MNHNY, CDR2 SVGAGI (reference sequence). The CDR3 totals 13 residues.